This T cell receptor beta chain appears in the sequencing data of a study of T cells after yellow fever vaccination. The CDR3 sequence is 13 residues long. V was trimmed by 4 bases and J by 5 bases, leaving 9 bases between them. Per germline, CDR1 SGHDT and CDR2 YYEEEE. Study outcomes and limitations: The booster response re-showed most primary clones: over 95% CD4, approximately 90% CD8.

There are many counts of this clonotype. Its antigen is not identified. TCRdb used MiXCR to reprocess the 5' RACE reads, holding one entry per CDR3 protein. The repertoire consists of some 250,000 distinct CDR3 sequences, with less than 9% occurring once and the leading ten covering roughly 0.9%. The origin of this receptor is a man aged 30 to 45 who received the YFV17D yellow fever vaccine. The sample here was CD4+ T cells sorted from PBMCs, taken 15 days after the yellow fever booster vaccination. This sequence joins TRBV5-6 and TRBJ2-2, with D perhaps TRBD2 (6 bases). Here the CDR3 DNA reads TGTGCCAGCAGCAGGAGGGCGACCGGGGAGCTGTTTTTT. Translation: CASSRRATGELFF.